What follows are 10 T cell receptor beta chains derived from one specimen sequenced in a study of shared clonotypes between healthy human individuals. Generated by immunoSEQ multiplex PCR, the TCRdb table keeps only in-frame clones and is missing some. The table lists fewer than 600,000 clones, roughly four fifths of them singletons, with around 13% in the top ten. The specimen sequenced was PBMCs. The source of these receptors is a woman in her 40s in good health. Some clones in this sample may be carry-over from other donors' samples.

V and J are TRBV5-4 and TRBJ2-1, with D possibly matching TRBD2 (6 bases). Trimming cost V 4 bases and J 1 base, with 12 bases left between them. Germline CDR1 and CDR2: SGHNT and YYREEE (reference sequence). The CDR3 contains 15 residues. The chain's CDR3 is CASSEGGFSYNEQFF. In nucleotides, the CDR3 is TGTGCCAGCAGCGAGGGAGGTTTTTCCTACAATGAGCAGTTCTTC. The variable domain in full, completed from reference TRBV5-4 and TRBJ2-1, reads ETGVTQSPTHLIKTRGQQVTLRCSSQSGHNTVSWYQQALGQGPQFIFQYYREEENGRGNFPPRFSGLQFPNYSSELNVNALELDDSALYLCASSEGGFSYNEQFFGPGTRLTVL.

The rearrangement joins TRBV27 to TRBJ2-5; 7 positions match TRBD2. J was trimmed by 4 bases and V by 7 bases; bases with no gene match: 9. Germline values: CDR1 MNHEY, CDR2 SMNVEV (reference sequence). The CDR3 covers 14 residues. CDR3 DNA: TGTGCCAGCAAGGTGGGAGGGGCGGGAGAGACCCAGTACTTC. It encodes CASKVGGAGETQYF.

The table lists this clone with a few counts. The rearrangement joins TRBV10-3 to TRBJ2-1; a possible D gene is TRBD2 (6 bases). Deletions cut 4 bases from V and 5 bases from J, with 12 bases between. The CDR3 totals 14 residues. The V gene's germline CDR1 is ENHRY and CDR2 SYGVKD. CDR3 nucleotide sequence: TGTGCCATCAGTGGTGGGACTGGAGACAATGAGCAGTTCTTC. This gives the protein CAISGGTGDNEQFF.

The chain couples TRBV10-2 to TRBJ2-1, with 14 bases fitting TRBD2. In germline, CDR1 is WSHSY, CDR2 SAAADI. The CDR3 sequence is 17 residues long. V shed 6 bases and J 3 bases; nucleotides not matched to a gene: 7. The CDR3 nucleotides are TGCGCCAGCAGAATGGGACTAGCGGGAGAAAGCTACAATGAGCAGTTCTTC. It codes for CASRMGLAGESYNEQFF.

The chain recombines TRBV4-2 with TRBJ2-2; the match to TRBD2 covers 7 bases. J gave up 3 bases and V 4 bases, and 8 bases lay outside the gene matches. CDR1 is LGHNA, CDR2 YNFKEQ, per germline. The CDR3 sequence is 16 residues long. CDR3 in amino acids: CASSPKTSSYTGELFF. The DNA for the CDR3 is TGTGCCAGCAGCCCCAAGACTAGCAGCTACACCGGGGAGCTGTTTTTT.

The chain uses TRBV11-2 and TRBJ2-1, with D perhaps TRBD2 (5 bases). The germline V gene encodes CDR1 SGHAT and CDR2 FQNNGV. The CDR3 extends over 18 amino acids. The V and J ends lost 1 base and 1 base respectively, with 17 bases between them. The CDR3 bases are TGTGCCAGCAGCTTAGTTCGATTCGGGGTAATTTCCTACAATGAGCAGTTCTTC. It is translated as CASSLVRFGVISYNEQFF.

The V call is TRBV29-1, the J call TRBJ1-2; D not certain. CDR3 length: 11 amino acids. Trimming cost V 3 bases and J 6 bases, with 8 bases left between them. In germline, CDR1 is SQVTM, CDR2 ANQGSEA. The CDR3 region is CSVEEGNGYTF. DNA for the CDR3: TGCAGCGTTGAGGAGGGAAATGGCTACACCTTC.

This chain uses TRBV7-3 with TRBJ1-1, with D possibly TRBD1 on 6 matching bases. The V and J ends lost 5 bases and 2 bases respectively, with 12 bases between them. This CDR3 has 14 residues. Germline V CDR1 and CDR2: SGHTA, FQGTGA. For the CDR3, the DNA is TGTGCCAGCAGCCCAGGACAGTCAAACACTGAAGCTTTCTTT. Protein: CASSPGQSNTEAFF.

This clone was counted a few times. CDR3: CASSSQTAPGNTIYF. CDR3 nucleotide sequence: TGTGCCAGCAGCTCTCAGACGGCTCCTGGAAACACCATATATTTT. The genes are TRBV7-9 and TRBJ1-3; D ambiguous. The CDR3 is 15 residues long. The germline V gene encodes CDR1 SEHNR and CDR2 FQNEAQ (reference sequence). Trimming cost V 4 bases and J 2 bases, with 12 bases left between them.

The sample holds one count of this clone. The V gene is TRBV11-2, the J gene TRBJ2-5, with a weak D call TRBD2 (5 bases). Germline V gene lookup returns CDR1 SGHAT and CDR2 FQNNGV. The CDR3 has 15 residues. Trimming took off 0 bases at V and 9 bases at J, with 17 bases between the two ends. CDR3 residues: CASSLDSLAPRPQYF. The CDR3 bases are TGTGCCAGCAGCTTAGATAGCCTAGCCCCCCGACCCCAGTACTTC.